The entry below describes one TCR beta chain. The antigen remains unidentified. The source of the sample is a study of T cell responses to AZD1222 COVID-19 vaccine. Whole-study context: Pooled in the analysis were second doses at about 4 or about 12 weeks. Whole-study results and caveats: Females outnumbered males among donors, who were mostly white British; clonal diversity was possibly underestimated.

Profiled with immunoSEQ multiplex PCR; TCRdb holds only in-frame clones, not every one. The data hold under 200,000 clones, with 90% to 95% observed a single time. The CDR3 length is 16 residues. Germline V gives CDR1 MGHDK, CDR2 SYGVNS. V lost 3 bases to trimming and J lost 7 bases; unmatched junction nucleotides: 7. The sequence derives from an adult in good health. V gene TRBV25-1 combines with J gene TRBJ1-6, with TRBD1 matching 9 bases. Sequencing used peripheral blood, obtained on day 0 of AZD1222 vaccination. CDR3 sequence reads: CASSDPGQGPNSPLHF. The CDR3 nucleotides are TGTGCCAGCAGTGACCCGGGACAGGGCCCAAATTCACCCCTCCACTTT.